The following is a TCR beta chain sequence with its context. Its specificity is unknown. The data are from a study of spatial heterogeneity in lung cancer. Overall study: Matched bulk RNA-seq yielded a T cell transcriptional module score. Counts of TCR transcripts in tumor regions correlated strongly with that score. A unique TCR and UMI combination showed up more than ten times in raw reads, on average. Study results and limitations: Alpha chain coverage of tumor T cells was estimated at around 7%, and beta chain coverage at approximately 13%. The number of expanded tumor alpha and beta chains correlated with mutation number.

From the 5' RACE reads, TCRdb called clonotypes with MiXCR, one entry per CDR3 protein. Among 9,500 to 12,000 distinct CDR3 sequences listed, 9.5% to 13% were seen once. The time point: sample taken at primary tumor resection. Whole RNA from tumor, nontumor lung or frozen PBMC was sequenced unsorted. The J segment lost 3 bases and the V segment lost 6 bases, leaving 7 bases of the junction unmatched. Germline CDR1 and CDR2: MNHEY and SVGEGT. The CDR3 sequence is 15 residues long. This clonotype was obtained from a female donor with early-stage non-small cell lung cancer. Sequenced here: lung tumor tissue, sampled at surgery. The V gene is TRBV6-2 or TRBV6-3, the J gene TRBJ2-1, with 8 bases that match TRBD2. CDR3 protein: CASSLLAVLYNEQFF. In DNA form, the CDR3 reads TGTGCCAGCAGCCTACTAGCGGTCCTCTACAATGAGCAGTTCTTC.